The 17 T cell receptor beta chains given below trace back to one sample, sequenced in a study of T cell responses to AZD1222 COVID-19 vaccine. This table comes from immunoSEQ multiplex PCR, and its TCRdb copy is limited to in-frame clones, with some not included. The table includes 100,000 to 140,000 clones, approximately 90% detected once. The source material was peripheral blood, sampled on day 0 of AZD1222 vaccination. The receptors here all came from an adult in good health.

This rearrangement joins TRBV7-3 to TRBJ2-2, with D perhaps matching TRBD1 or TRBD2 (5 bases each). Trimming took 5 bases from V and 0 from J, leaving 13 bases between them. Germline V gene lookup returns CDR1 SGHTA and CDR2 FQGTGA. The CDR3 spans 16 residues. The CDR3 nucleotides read TGTGCCAGCAGCAAGTCCGGGACGGCGAACACCGGGGAGCTGTTTTTT. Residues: CASSKSGTANTGELFF.

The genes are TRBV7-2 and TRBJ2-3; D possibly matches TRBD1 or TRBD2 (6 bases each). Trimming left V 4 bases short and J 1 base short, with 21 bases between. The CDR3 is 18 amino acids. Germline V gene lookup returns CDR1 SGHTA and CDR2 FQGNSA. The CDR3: CASSSPRGRGGRTDTQYF. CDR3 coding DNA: TGTGCCAGCAGCTCACCCCGGGGCAGGGGAGGCCGCACAGATACGCAGTATTTT. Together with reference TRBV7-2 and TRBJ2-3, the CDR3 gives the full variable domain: GAGVSQSPSNKVTEKGKDVELRCDPISGHTALYWYRQSLGQGLEFLIYFQGNSAPDKSGLPSDRFSAERTGGSVSTLTIQRTQQEDSAVYLCASSSPRGRGGRTDTQYFGPGTRLTVL.

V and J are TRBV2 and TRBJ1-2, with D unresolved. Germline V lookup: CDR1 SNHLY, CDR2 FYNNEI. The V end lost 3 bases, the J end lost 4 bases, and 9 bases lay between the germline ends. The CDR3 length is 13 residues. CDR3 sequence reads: CASSEGRSYGYTF. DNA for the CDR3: TGTGCCAGCAGTGAGGGCAGAAGCTATGGCTACACCTTC.

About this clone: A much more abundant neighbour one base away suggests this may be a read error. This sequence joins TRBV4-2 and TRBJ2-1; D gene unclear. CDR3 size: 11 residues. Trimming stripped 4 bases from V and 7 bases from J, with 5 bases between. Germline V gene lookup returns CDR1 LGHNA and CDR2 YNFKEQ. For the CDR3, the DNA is TGTGCCAGCAGCCGTAGTAATGAGCAGTTCTTC. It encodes CASSRSNEQFF.

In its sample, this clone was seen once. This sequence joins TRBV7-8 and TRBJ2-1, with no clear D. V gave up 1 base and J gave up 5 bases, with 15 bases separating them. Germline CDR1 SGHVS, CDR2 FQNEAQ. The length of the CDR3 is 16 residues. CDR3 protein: CASSLDRLGRHNEQFF. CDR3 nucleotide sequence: TGTGCCAGCAGCTTAGATAGGCTAGGCCGCCACAATGAGCAGTTCTTC.

The CDR3 sequence: CASRGLAANNEQFF. CDR3 coding DNA: TGTGCCAGCAGGGGACTAGCGGCTAACAATGAGCAGTTCTTC. J is TRBJ2-1 and V is TRBV6-6, with TRBD2 matching over 11 bases. Unmatched junction bases numbered 3, after V lost 6 bases and J lost 5 bases. The CDR3 sequence is 14 residues long. Germline V gene sequence: CDR1 MNHNY, CDR2 SVGAGI (reference sequence).

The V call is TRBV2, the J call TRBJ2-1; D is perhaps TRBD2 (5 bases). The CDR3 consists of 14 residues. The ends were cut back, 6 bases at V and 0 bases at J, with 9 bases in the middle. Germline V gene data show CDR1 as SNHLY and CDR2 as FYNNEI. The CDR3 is CASRTTSSYNEQFF. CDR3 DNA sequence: TGTGCCAGCAGGACTACGAGCTCCTACAATGAGCAGTTCTTC.

DNA for the CDR3: TGTGCCAGTAGTATTGGGACAGATTCCTACGAGCAGTACTTC. Its protein product is CASSIGTDSYEQYF. The chain is built from TRBV19 and TRBJ2-7, with TRBD1 matching over 7 bases. The CDR3 sequence is 14 residues long. With 3 bases clipped from V and 1 base from J, the junction kept 3 bases outside the gene matches. Germline assignment: CDR1 LNHDA and CDR2 SQIVND (reference sequence).

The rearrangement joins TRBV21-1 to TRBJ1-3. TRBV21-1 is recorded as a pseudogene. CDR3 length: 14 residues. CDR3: CASSNGGGRNTIYF. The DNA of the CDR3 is TGTGCCAGCAGCAATGGGGGGGGCAGGAACACCATATATTTT.

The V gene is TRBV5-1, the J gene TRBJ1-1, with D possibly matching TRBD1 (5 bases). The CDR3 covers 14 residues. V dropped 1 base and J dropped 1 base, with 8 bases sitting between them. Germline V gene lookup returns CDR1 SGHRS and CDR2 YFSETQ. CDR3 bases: TGCGCCAGCAGCTTGAAAGGGACGAACACTGAAGCTTTCTTT. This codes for CASSLKGTNTEAFF.

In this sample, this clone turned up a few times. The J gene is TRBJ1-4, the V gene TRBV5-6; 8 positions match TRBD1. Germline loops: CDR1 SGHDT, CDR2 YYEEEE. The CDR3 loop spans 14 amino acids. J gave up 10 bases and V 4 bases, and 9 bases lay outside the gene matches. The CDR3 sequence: CASSAGTGLGKLFF. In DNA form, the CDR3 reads TGTGCCAGCAGCGCCGGGACAGGCCTCGGAAAACTGTTTTTT.

The CDR3 spells CASSYSAFNYGYTF. DNA of the CDR3: TGTGCCAGCAGTTACTCGGCATTTAACTATGGCTACACCTTC. The chain carries TRBV6-6 and TRBJ1-2; D call uncertain. Trimming cost V 0 bases and J 1 base, with 6 bases left between them. CDR3 length: 14 residues. Germline-derived CDR1 and CDR2 are MNHNY and SVGAGI (reference sequence).

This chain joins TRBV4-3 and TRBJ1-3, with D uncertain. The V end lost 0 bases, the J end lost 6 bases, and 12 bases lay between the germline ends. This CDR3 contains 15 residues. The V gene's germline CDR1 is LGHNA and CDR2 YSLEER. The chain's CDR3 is CASSQDTAAQNTIYF. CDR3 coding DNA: TGCGCCAGCAGCCAAGATACGGCAGCTCAAAACACCATATATTTT.

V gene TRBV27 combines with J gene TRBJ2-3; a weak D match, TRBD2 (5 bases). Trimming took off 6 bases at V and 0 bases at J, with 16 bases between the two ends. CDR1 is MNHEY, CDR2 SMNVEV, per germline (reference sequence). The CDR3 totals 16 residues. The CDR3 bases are TGTGCCAGCAGGAACAACCTAGCCATTAGCACAGATACGCAGTATTTT. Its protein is CASRNNLAISTDTQYF.

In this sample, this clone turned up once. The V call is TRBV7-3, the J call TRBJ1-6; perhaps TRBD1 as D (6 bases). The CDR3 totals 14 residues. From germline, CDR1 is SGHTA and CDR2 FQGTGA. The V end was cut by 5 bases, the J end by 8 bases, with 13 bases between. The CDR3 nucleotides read TGTGCCAGCAGCAAAGGACCAGGGGATTCACCCCTCCACTTT. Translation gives CASSKGPGDSPLHF.

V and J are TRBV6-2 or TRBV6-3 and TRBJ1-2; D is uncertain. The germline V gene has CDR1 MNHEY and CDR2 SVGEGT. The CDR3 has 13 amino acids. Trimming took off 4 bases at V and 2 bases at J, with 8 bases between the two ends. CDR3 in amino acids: CASSSPENYGYTF. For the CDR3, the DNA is TGTGCCAGCAGTTCACCGGAGAACTATGGCTACACCTTC.

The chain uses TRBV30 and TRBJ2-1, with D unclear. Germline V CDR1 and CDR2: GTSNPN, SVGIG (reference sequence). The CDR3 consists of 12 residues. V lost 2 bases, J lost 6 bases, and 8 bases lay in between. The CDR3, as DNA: TGTGCCTGGAGTCCTACTGGCAATGAGCAGTTCTTC. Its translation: CAWSPTGNEQFF. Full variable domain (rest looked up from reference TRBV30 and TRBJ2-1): SQTIHQWPATLVQPVGSPLSLECTVEGTSNPNLYWYRQAAGRGLQLLFYSVGIGQISSEVPQNLSASRPQDRQFILSSKKLLLSDSGFYLCAWSPTGNEQFFGPGTRLTVL.